The 3 T cell receptor beta chains reported below all come from one sample, sequenced in a study of blood T cell repertoires in COVID-19. Sequencing used immunoSEQ multiplex PCR; TCRdb keeps in-frame clones, though not all of them. The sample contains roughly 49,000 clones, 70% to 90% of which appear only once. Sample: peripheral blood. Receptors originate from a human donor in a cohort sampled during active COVID-19.

V usage is TRBV24-1 and J usage is TRBJ1-5, with D uncertain. The CDR3 runs to 15 residues. CDR1 and CDR2 (germline): KGHDR, SFDVKD. V dropped 9 bases and J dropped 2 bases, with 16 bases sitting between them. The CDR3 DNA reads as TGTGCCACCCCCGGAAACAACCGGGGCAATCAGCCCCAGCATTTT. It encodes CATPGNNRGNQPQHF.

The chain has TRBV27 and TRBJ1-5; D is undetermined. Per the germline V gene, CDR1 is MNHEY and CDR2 is SMNVEV (reference sequence). This CDR3 is 15 amino acids long. Trimming cost V 5 bases and J 3 bases, with 14 bases left between them. The CDR3 here is CASSMSVQINQPQHF. The DNA for the CDR3 is TGTGCCAGCAGTATGTCTGTTCAGATCAATCAGCCCCAGCATTTT.

The chain recombines TRBV18 with TRBJ2-1; the match to TRBD2 covers 8 bases. J lost 6 bases, V lost 6 bases, and 1 base had no gene match. Per the germline V gene, CDR1 is KGHSH and CDR2 is LQKENI. The CDR3 is 12 amino acids. CDR3 sequence reads: CASSGTSNEQFF. DNA for the CDR3: TGTGCCAGCTCCGGGACTAGCAATGAGCAGTTCTTC.